This T cell receptor beta chain was recovered during a study of cytomegalovirus exposure and HLA in healthy donors. Points on this clone: The antigen is unknown.

PCR was performed using 60 Vbeta and 13 Jbeta primers. Authors' methods: A follow-up analysis tallied 86 million or so unique TCR beta chains, roughly 11 million shared. Measured with immunoSEQ multiplex PCR; TCRdb has only the in-frame clones, and not every one. V, J and clone size reflect that table, while D and trimming were determined from the DNA. The sample holds tens of thousands of clones, around 70% seen once. The CDR3 covers 13 residues. Germline lookup yields CDR1 SEHNR and CDR2 FQNEAQ (reference sequence). V was shortened by 1 base and J by 10 bases, with 13 bases between the two germline ends. Whole-study results and caveats: In terms of immune exposure information, only CMV serostatus was available. A previous analysis found most TCR beta V segments productive roughly 87% or roughly 30% of the time. The Asian-associated ancestry cluster reportedly had fewer N-insertions than the 666-donor mean in a later analysis.

The sequencing sample was made of PBMCs. V usage is TRBV7-9 and J usage is TRBJ1-1; D unclear. This TCR came from a man between 40 and 49 years old in good health and CMV-seropositive. The CDR3 sequence: CASSLGGSVAAFF. CDR3 nucleotides: TGTGCCAGCAGCTTAGGAGGGTCAGTTGCAGCTTTCTTT.